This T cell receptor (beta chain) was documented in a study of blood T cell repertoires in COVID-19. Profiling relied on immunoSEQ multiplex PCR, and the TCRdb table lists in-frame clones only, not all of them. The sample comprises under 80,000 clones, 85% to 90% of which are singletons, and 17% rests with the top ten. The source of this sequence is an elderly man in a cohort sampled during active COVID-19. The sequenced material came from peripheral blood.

DNA of the CDR3: TGTGCCAGCTCACCGGATGGGAGGGATGGCTACACCTTC. Translating it yields CASSPDGRDGYTF. The rearrangement uses TRBV18 and TRBJ1-2, with D hard to call. Trimming took 3 bases from V and 6 from J, leaving 11 bases between them. The CDR3 sequence is 13 residues long. Germline CDR1 is KGHSH and CDR2 is LQKENI.